This T cell receptor beta chain came from a study of blood T cell repertoires in COVID-19. TCRdb's table, derived via immunoSEQ multiplex PCR, lists solely in-frame clones and lacks some. The repertoire includes 250,000 or so clones, around 89% of them detected once, and approximately 4% sits in the top ten. Germline V CDR1 and CDR2: SGHVS, FQNEAQ. V was cut by 1 base and J by 1 base, with 10 bases left in between. The length of the CDR3 is 16 residues. The rearrangement links TRBV7-8 to TRBJ2-2; possibly TRBD2 for D (6 bases). Specimen: PBMCs or T cells enriched from blood (not recorded which). This receptor was identified in a woman aged 25 to 45 with acute COVID-19. CDR3 residues: CASSLVSSENTGELFF. CDR3 sequence (DNA): TGTGCCAGCAGCTTAGTTTCTAGCGAGAACACCGGGGAGCTGTTTTTT.